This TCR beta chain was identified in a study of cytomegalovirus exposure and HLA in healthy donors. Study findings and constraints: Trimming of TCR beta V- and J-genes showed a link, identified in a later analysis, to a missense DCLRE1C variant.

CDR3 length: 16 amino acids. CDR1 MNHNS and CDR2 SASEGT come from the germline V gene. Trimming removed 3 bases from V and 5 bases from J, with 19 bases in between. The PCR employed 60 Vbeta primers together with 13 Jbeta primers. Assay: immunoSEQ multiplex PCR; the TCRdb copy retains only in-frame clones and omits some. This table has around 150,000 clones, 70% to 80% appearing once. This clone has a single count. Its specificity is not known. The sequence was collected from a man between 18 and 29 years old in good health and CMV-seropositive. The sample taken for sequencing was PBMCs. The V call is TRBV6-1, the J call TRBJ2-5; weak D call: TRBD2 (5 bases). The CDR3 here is CASSDPGGEFWETQYF. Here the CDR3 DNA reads TGTGCCAGCAGTGACCCGGGTGGGGAGTTCTGGGAGACCCAGTACTTC.